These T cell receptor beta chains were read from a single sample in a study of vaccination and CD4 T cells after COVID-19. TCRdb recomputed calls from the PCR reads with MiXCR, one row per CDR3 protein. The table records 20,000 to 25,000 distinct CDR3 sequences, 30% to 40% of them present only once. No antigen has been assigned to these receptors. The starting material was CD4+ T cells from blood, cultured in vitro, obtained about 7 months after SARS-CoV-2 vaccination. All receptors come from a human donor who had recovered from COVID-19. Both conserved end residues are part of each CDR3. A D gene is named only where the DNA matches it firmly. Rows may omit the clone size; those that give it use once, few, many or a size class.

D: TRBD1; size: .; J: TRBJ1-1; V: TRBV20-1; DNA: TGCAGTGCTCGACAGGGGGCGAACACTGAAGCTTTCTTT; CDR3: CSARQGANTEAFF
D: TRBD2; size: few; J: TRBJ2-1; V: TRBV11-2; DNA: TGTGCCAGCAGTATCCTAGCGGGAGGAACCGGGAATGAGCAGTTCTTC; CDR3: CASSILAGGTGNEQFF
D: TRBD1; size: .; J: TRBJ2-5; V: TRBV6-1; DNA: TGTGCCAGCAGACCCACAGGGGGACGGGAGACCCAGTACTTC; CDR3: CASRPTGGRETQYF
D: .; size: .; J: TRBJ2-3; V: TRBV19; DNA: TGTGCCAGTAGTATTGCGGGGTCAGATACGCAGTATTTT; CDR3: CASSIAGSDTQYF
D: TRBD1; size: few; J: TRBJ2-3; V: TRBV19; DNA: TGTGCCAGTAGTCCAAAGACAGGGGTTTATGGAGATACGCAGTATTTT; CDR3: CASSPKTGVYGDTQYF
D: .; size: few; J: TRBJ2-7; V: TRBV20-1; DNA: TGCAGTGCTCAAGGGTTCTCCGGGAACGAGCAGTACTTC; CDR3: CSAQGFSGNEQYF
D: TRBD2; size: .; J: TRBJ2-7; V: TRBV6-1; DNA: TGTGCCAGCAGTGAATGGGGGGGTCCGACCTACGAGCAGTACTTC; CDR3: CASSEWGGPTYEQYF
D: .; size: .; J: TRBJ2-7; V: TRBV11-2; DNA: TGTGCCAGCAGCCAAACAGGGTCCTACGAGCAGTACTTC; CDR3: CASSQTGSYEQYF
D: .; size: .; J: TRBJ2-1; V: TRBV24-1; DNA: TGTGCCACCAGTGATTTGCGGGACTCAAGCAATGAGCAGTTCTTC; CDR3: CATSDLRDSSNEQFF
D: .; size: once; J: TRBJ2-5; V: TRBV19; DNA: TGTGCCAGTAGTACTACGGGCTACGAGACCCAGTACTTC; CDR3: CASSTTGYETQYF
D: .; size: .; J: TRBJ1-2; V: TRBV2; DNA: TGTGCCAGCGGGGGAGGGGGGGCGCAGGGCTATGGCTACACCTTC; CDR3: CASGGGGAQGYGYTF
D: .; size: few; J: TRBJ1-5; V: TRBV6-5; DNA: TGTGCCAGCAGTTACTCAGCCGCCGGGGAACAGCCCCAGCATTTT; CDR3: CASSYSAAGEQPQHF
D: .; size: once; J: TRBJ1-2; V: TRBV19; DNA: TGTGCCAGTAGTATTACCTCCGGACCAGGAGGCTACACCTTC; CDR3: CASSITSGPGGYTF
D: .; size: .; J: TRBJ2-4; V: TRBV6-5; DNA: TGTGCCAGCAGTTACTCGAGGGGGGGGGGAGACATTCAGTACTTC; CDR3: CASSYSRGGGDIQYF
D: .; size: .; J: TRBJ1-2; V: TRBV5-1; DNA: TGCGCCAGCAGCGATACGGACGCCGCTGGCTACACCTTC; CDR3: CASSDTDAAGYTF
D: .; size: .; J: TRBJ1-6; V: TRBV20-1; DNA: TGCAGTGCTATCCGGGGGCAGTTCAATTCACCCCTCCACTTT; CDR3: CSAIRGQFNSPLHF
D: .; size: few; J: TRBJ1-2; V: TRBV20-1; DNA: TGCAGTGCTAGAGAAGCAGGGACCTATGGCTACACCTTC; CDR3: CSAREAGTYGYTF
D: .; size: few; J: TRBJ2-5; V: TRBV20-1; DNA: TGCAGTGCTAGAGATTTCAGGAACCAAGAGACCCAGTACTTC; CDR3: CSARDFRNQETQYF
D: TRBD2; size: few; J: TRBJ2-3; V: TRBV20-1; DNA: TGCAGTGGGCTTGGCGGGAGTCAATCAGATACGCAGTATTTT; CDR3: CSGLGGSQSDTQYF
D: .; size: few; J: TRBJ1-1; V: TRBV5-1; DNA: TGCGCCAGCAGGGATACCAACATGGGGGGAGGCACTGAAGCTTTCTTT; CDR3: CASRDTNMGGGTEAFF
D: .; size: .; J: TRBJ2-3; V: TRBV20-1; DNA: TGCAGCATGCTACTAGCTAGCACAGATACGCAGTATTTT; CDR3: CSMLLASTDTQYF
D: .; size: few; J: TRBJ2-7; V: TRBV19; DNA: TGTGCCAGTAGCGACGCCTCCTACGAGCAGTACTTC; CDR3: CASSDASYEQYF
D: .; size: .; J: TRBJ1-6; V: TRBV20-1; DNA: TGCAGTGCTAGGGACAACTCCTATAATTCACCCCTCCACTTT; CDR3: CSARDNSYNSPLHF
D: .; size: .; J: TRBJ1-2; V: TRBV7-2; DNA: TGTGCCAGCAGCTTTGGGGGTTTCTATGGCTACACCTTC; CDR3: CASSFGGFYGYTF
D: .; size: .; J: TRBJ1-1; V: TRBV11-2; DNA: TGTGCCAGCAGTTTTGGACCAGGTGAAGCTTTCTTT; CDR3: CASSFGPGEAFF
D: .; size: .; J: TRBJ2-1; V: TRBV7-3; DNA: TGTGCCAGCAGCTTAAAGTCTTGGGTTGAGCGCTACAATGAGCAGTTCTTC; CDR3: CASSLKSWVERYNEQFF
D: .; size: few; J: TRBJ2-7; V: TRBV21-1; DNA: TGTGCCAGCAGCAAAGGTCCCAGGGAGGCTGGAGAGCAGTACTTC; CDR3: CASSKGPREAGEQYF
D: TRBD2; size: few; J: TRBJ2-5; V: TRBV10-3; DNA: TGTGCCATCAGTGACGCGGGGGGGGCGACCCAGTACTTC; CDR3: CAISDAGGATQYF
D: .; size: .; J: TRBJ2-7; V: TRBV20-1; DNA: TGCAGTGCTAGAGATCTCAAGAAGGGCTCCGAGCAGTACTTC; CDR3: CSARDLKKGSEQYF
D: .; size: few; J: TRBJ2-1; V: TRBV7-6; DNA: TGTGCCAGCAGCTTAGTGTTTTTGGGGGATTCCTACAATGAGCAGTTCTTC; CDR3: CASSLVFLGDSYNEQFF
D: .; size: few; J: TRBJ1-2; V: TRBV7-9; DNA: TGTGCCAGCAGCTTATATCCGGGGGGGGCCGACTATGGCTACACCTTC; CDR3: CASSLYPGGADYGYTF
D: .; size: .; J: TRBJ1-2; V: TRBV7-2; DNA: TGTGCCAGCAGCCCAGCGACGGTTTCGGGCTATGGCTACACCTTC; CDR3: CASSPATVSGYGYTF
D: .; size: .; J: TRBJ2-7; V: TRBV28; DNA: TGTGCCAGCAGTTCGGCCGGGACCCCTAGTCTCTACGAGCAGTACTTC; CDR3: CASSSAGTPSLYEQYF
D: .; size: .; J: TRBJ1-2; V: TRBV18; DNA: TGTGCCAGCTCACCGAGACAGGAAGATGGCTACACCTTC; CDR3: CASSPRQEDGYTF
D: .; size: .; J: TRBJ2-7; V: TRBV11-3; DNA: TGTGCCAGCAGCTCCGGAGTTTTCAACGAGCAGTACTTC; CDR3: CASSSGVFNEQYF
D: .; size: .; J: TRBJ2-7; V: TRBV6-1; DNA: TGTGCCAGCAGTGAACTCACAGTCTCACCCTACGAGCAGTACTTC; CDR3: CASSELTVSPYEQYF
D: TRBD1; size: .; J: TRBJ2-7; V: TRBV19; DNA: TGTGCCAGTAGTCACCGGGACAGGCTAGCCTACGAGCAGTACTTC; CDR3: CASSHRDRLAYEQYF
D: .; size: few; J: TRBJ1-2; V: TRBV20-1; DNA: TGCAGTGCTAGAGATCCTTTGTCCGGGGGGAACAGGGATGGCTACACCTTC; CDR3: CSARDPLSGGNRDGYTF
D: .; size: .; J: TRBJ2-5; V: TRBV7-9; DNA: TGTGCCAGCAGCTTAACCCACGGGGAGACCCAGTACTTC; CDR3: CASSLTHGETQYF
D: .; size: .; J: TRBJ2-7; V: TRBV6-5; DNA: TGTGCCAGCAGTTTTGATAAGAAATCTACCTACGAGCAGTACTTC; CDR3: CASSFDKKSTYEQYF
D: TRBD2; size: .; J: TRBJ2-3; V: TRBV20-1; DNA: TGCATCGGCGGGGGAAGCACAGATACGCAGTATTTT; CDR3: CIGGGSTDTQYF
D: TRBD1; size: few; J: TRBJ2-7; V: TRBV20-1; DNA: TGCAGTGCTGGGAAACAGGGGAGAGGGTCCGAGCAGTACTTC; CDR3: CSAGKQGRGSEQYF
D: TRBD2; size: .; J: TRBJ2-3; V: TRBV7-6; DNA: TGTGCCAGCAGCTTAAGGGGACTAGCAACTACAGATACGCAGTATTTT; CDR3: CASSLRGLATTDTQYF
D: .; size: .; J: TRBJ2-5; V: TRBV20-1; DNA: TGCAGTACCACATTCCTAGGGTCGGAGACCCAGTACTTC; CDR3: CSTTFLGSETQYF
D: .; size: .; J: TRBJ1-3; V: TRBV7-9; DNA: TGTGCCAGCAGCTTGGGGATCTCTGGAAACACCATATATTTT; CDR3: CASSLGISGNTIYF
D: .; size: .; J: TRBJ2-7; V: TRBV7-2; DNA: TGTGCCAGCAGCGCGAGGTTCGCAGGGATTGGCGAGCAGTACTTC; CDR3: CASSARFAGIGEQYF
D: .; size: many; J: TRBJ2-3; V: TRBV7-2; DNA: TGTGCCAGCAGACAAGGGGGGGCGACAGATACGCAGTATTTT; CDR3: CASRQGGATDTQYF
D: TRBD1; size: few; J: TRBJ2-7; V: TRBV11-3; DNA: TGTGCCAGCAGCTTTGATCGGACAGGCAGCGAGCAGTACTTC; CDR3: CASSFDRTGSEQYF
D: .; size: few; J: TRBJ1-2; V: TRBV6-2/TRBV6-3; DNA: TGTGCCAGCAGTGACCCGACGAGAGGCTACACCTTC; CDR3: CASSDPTRGYTF